Below are 26 T cell receptor beta chains sequenced from a single sample in a study of regulatory T cells in long-lasting Graves disease. Time point described: newly diagnosed GD, antithyroid drugs for less than 3 months. Extracted PBMC RNA gave rise to the TCR library. In building TCR beta libraries, iRepertoire HTBI primers were used together with Arm-PCR of CDR3 regions. TCRdb independently ran MiXCR on the multiplex PCR reads; one entry per CDR3 protein. The data contain under 700,000 distinct CDR3 sequences, around 15% of them singletons. These same data were also listed under a study on T cells in Graves' hyperthyroidism and ophthalmopathy.

Sequencing used peripheral blood mononuclear cells (PBMCs), obtained at new diagnosis, from a patient treated with antithyroid drugs. All receptors derive from a woman aged 35 to 60 with Graves disease.

The V gene is TRBV19, the J gene TRBJ2-1; maybe TRBD1 (5 bases). Trimming removed 6 bases at V and 0 bases at J, with 24 bases between. Per germline, CDR1 LNHDA and CDR2 SQIVND (reference sequence). The length of the CDR3 is 19 residues. The CDR3 sequence: CASRLRPGLMEDSYNEQFF. The CDR3 nucleotides are TGTGCCAGTAGACTGCGGCCAGGGCTAATGGAAGACTCCTACAATGAGCAGTTCTTC.

This clonotype was recorded many times. This sequence joins TRBV30 and TRBJ1-2, with D hard to call. Germline V gene data show CDR1 as GTSNPN and CDR2 as SVGIG (reference sequence). CDR3 length: 10 amino acids. Trimming shortened V by 4 bases and J by 7 bases, and 7 bases separated the two germline ends. The CDR3 loop reads CAWNGVGYTF. CDR3 nucleotide sequence: TGTGCCTGGAATGGGGTTGGCTACACCTTC.

This clonotype was counted ten times or more. The chain is built from TRBV2 and TRBJ2-3; possibly TRBD1 or TRBD2 for D (6 bases each). This CDR3 has 14 amino acids. V was clipped by 7 bases and J by 5 bases, with 16 bases between them. Germline loops: CDR1 SNHLY, CDR2 FYNNEI. For the CDR3, the DNA is TGTGCCAGCAAGCTGGAGAGGGGGGTAGATACGCAGTATTTT. This translates into CASKLERGVDTQYF.

This clonotype was found a few times. The chain has TRBV20-1 and TRBJ1-2; 7 nucleotides match TRBD1. This CDR3 contains 11 residues. V shed 5 bases and J 8 bases; nucleotides not matched to a gene: 5. Germline loops: CDR1 DFQATT, CDR2 SNEGSKA (reference sequence). As DNA, the CDR3 is TGCAGTGCTTTCCAGGGGGTCGGCTACACCTTC. This codes for CSAFQGVGYTF.

This clonotype has ten or more counts. V usage is TRBV6-9 and J usage is TRBJ2-7; the match to TRBD2 covers 7 bases. Looked up from germline, CDR1 is MNHGY and CDR2 is SVAAGI. The J segment lost 0 bases and the V segment lost 3 bases, leaving 5 bases of the junction unmatched. The CDR3 sequence is 15 residues long. CDR3 in DNA: TGTGCCAGCAGTTACCTAGCGGTCAGCTCCTACGAGCAGTACTTC. Protein sequence: CASSYLAVSSYEQYF.

This clonotype has at least ten counts. The chain joins TRBV5-6 to TRBJ2-7; TRBD2 is a possible D gene (6 bases). The CDR3 contains 16 residues. V was trimmed by 0 bases and J by 3 bases, leaving 16 bases between them. Germline values: CDR1 SGHDT, CDR2 YYEEEE. CDR3 in DNA: TGTGCCAGCAGCTTGGTCAAGGGCGGGATCTTCTACGAGCAGTACTTC. It codes for CASSLVKGGIFYEQYF.

This clonotype was found many times. The rearrangement links TRBV28 to TRBJ2-3; D gene ambiguous. Germline CDR1 MDHEN, CDR2 SYDVKM. The CDR3 loop spans 13 amino acids. Trimming left V 5 bases short and J 0 bases short, with 6 bases between. The chain's CDR3 is CASSPYSTDTQYF. CDR3 nucleotides: TGTGCCAGCAGTCCGTATAGCACAGATACGCAGTATTTT.

This clonotype was picked up many times. The chain combines TRBV6-2 or TRBV6-3 with TRBJ2-5; either TRBD1 or TRBD2 may fit D (6 bases each). Germline CDR1 MNHEY, CDR2 SVGEGT. The length of the CDR3 is 14 residues. V was trimmed by 2 bases and J by 3 bases, leaving 10 bases between them. As DNA, the CDR3 is TGTGCCAGCAGTTACGAGGGGGGAGAAGAGACCCAGTACTTC. This sequence encodes CASSYEGGEETQYF.

At least ten counts were recorded for this clonotype. This chain links TRBV30 with TRBJ1-2; TRBD1 is a possible D gene (6 bases). The germline V and J ends were trimmed by 0 bases and 5 bases, with 10 bases remaining between them. Germline CDR1 and CDR2: GTSNPN and SVGIG (reference sequence). CDR3 length: 13 amino acids. The CDR3 sequence: CAWSVQGGYGYTF. The CDR3 DNA follows: TGTGCCTGGAGTGTACAAGGGGGATATGGCTACACCTTC.

This clonotype was detected many times. The J gene is TRBJ1-2, the V gene TRBV18, with D hard to call. Germline CDR1 KGHSH, CDR2 LQKENI. Between the trimmed V and J ends, which lost 5 bases and 0 bases, there was a span of 4 bases. The length of the CDR3 is 12 residues. This CDR3 is CASSTANYGYTF. The CDR3 region has the DNA TGTGCCAGCTCAACAGCTAACTATGGCTACACCTTC.

The chain combines TRBV6-1 with TRBJ2-7; 9 positions match TRBD1. Unmatched junction bases numbered 17, after V lost 4 bases and J lost 4 bases. The germline CDR1 and CDR2 sequences are MNHNS and SASEGT. This CDR3 spans 18 amino acids. The CDR3 loop is CASSGARDRDLRPYEQYF. CDR3 bases: TGTGCCAGCAGTGGGGCCCGGGACAGGGACCTCAGACCGTACGAGCAGTACTTC.

The chain joins TRBV9 to TRBJ1-5; TRBD1 is a possible D gene (6 bases). Trimming left V 5 bases short and J 3 bases short, with 15 bases between. Per germline, CDR1 SGDLS and CDR2 YYNGEE. The CDR3 extends over 15 amino acids. CDR3 DNA sequence: TGTGCCAGCAGTCCGTGGGGGGGCCCCAATCAGCCCCAGCATTTT. Its protein is CASSPWGGPNQPQHF.

This clonotype was counted many times. V and J are TRBV10-3 and TRBJ2-7; 8 nucleotides line up with TRBD2. V shed 3 bases and J 2 bases; nucleotides not matched to a gene: 6. This CDR3 has 15 amino acids. Germline lookup yields CDR1 ENHRY and CDR2 SYGVKD. DNA for the CDR3: TGTGCCATCAGTGACAGGGGCGGGGGGACCTACGAGCAGTACTTC. Its protein is CAISDRGGGTYEQYF.

This chain links TRBV6-4 with TRBJ2-2, with D possibly matching TRBD1 (6 bases). This CDR3 comprises 20 residues. Germline assignment: CDR1 MRHNA and CDR2 SNTAGT. Trimming removed 8 bases at V and 5 bases at J, with 33 bases between. The CDR3 loop reads CASDPQFRGSRKLGTGELFF. The CDR3 nucleotides are TGTGCCAGCGATCCTCAGTTCAGGGGCAGCCGAAAGCTGGGGACCGGGGAGCTGTTTTTT.

In its sample, this clonotype was seen a few times. V is TRBV4-2 and J is TRBJ1-2; tentatively, D is TRBD1 (5 bases). Trimming took off 0 bases at V and 8 bases at J, with 13 bases between the two ends. Germline-derived CDR1 and CDR2 are LGHNA and YNFKEQ. This CDR3 spans 14 amino acids. The CDR3 sequence is CASSQEEGARGYTF. DNA of the CDR3: TGTGCCAGCAGCCAAGAGGAAGGGGCGCGGGGCTACACCTTC.

The gene calls are TRBV6-1 and TRBJ1-5; 8 positions match TRBD1. Trimming cost V 2 bases and J 6 bases; bases outside gene matches: 6. The CDR3 sequence is 15 residues long. Germline CDR1 is MNHNS and CDR2 is SASEGT. CDR3 region: CASSEWGQAIQPQHF. The CDR3 DNA reads as TGTGCCAGCAGTGAATGGGGACAGGCGATTCAGCCCCAGCATTTT.

In this sample, this clonotype turned up a few times. The chain employs TRBV6-5 and TRBJ2-5; D is undetermined. This CDR3 region has 14 residues. Germline V CDR1 and CDR2: MNHEY, SVGAGI. With 0 bases removed from V and 3 bases from J, the gap between germline ends came to 8 bases. The CDR3 region is CASSYSSPKETQYF. CDR3 nucleotide sequence: TGTGCCAGCAGTTACTCCTCACCCAAAGAGACCCAGTACTTC.

In this sample, this clonotype turned up a few times. The chain uses TRBV6-1 and TRBJ2-4, with D uncertain. Trimming removed 6 bases from V and 9 bases from J, with 12 bases in between. Germline V gene lookup returns CDR1 MNHNS and CDR2 SASEGT. CDR3 length: 12 residues. CDR3 in DNA: TGTGCCAGCAGACTGGGGAATGGCATTCAGTACTTC. Encoded protein: CASRLGNGIQYF.

This clonotype was recorded only once. This chain connects TRBV30 to TRBJ2-7, with D hard to call. V was clipped by 0 bases and J by 0 bases, with 6 bases between them. The CDR3 is made up of 13 amino acids. Germline V gives CDR1 GTSNPN, CDR2 SVGIG (reference sequence). CDR3 in DNA: TGTGCCTGGAGTGTAGGCACCTCCTACGAGCAGTACTTC. It yields the protein CAWSVGTSYEQYF.

Ten or more counts support this clonotype. The CDR3 loop is CASSVRRGGYNEQFF. The CDR3 nucleotides are TGTGCCAGCAGTGTAAGGCGGGGGGGGTACAATGAGCAGTTCTTC. This chain links TRBV2 with TRBJ2-1; 9 bases are a match to TRBD2. Germline-derived CDR1 and CDR2 are SNHLY and FYNNEI. This CDR3 has 15 residues. With 4 bases clipped from V and 4 bases from J, the junction kept 5 bases outside the gene matches.

The sample holds a few counts of this clonotype. The rearrangement joins TRBV2 to TRBJ2-2; TRBD1 aligns across 7 bases. The junction had 10 bases not matched to a gene; V was cut back by 6 bases and J by 6 bases. Germline V lookup: CDR1 SNHLY, CDR2 FYNNEI. This CDR3 contains 15 residues. For the CDR3, the DNA is TGTGCCAGCAGACAGGGGCTGAGCAGATCCGGGGAGCTGTTTTTT. It yields the protein CASRQGLSRSGELFF.

In this sample, this clonotype turned up a few times. The chain is built from TRBV15 and TRBJ2-1; 10 nucleotides align to TRBD2. The CDR3 has 15 residues. Germline CDR1 reads LNHNV; CDR2 reads YYDKDF (reference sequence). V dropped 1 base and J dropped 6; count of bases not matched to a gene: 3. In nucleotides, the CDR3 is TGTGCCACCAGCAGAGTACTAGCGGGACTCAATGAGCAGTTCTTC. Its translation is CATSRVLAGLNEQFF.

V is TRBV13 and J is TRBJ2-7; TRBD2 matches at 9 bases. The germline V gene has CDR1 PRHDT and CDR2 FYEKMQ (reference sequence). The junction had 7 bases not matched to a gene; V was cut back by 0 bases and J by 7 bases. The CDR3 runs 15 residues. Here the CDR3 DNA reads TGTGCCAGCAGCTTAGGCGGAGCGGGGGGTTGGGAGCAGTACTTC. Translating gives CASSLGGAGGWEQYF.

This clonotype was found many times. The chain recombines TRBV6-1 with TRBJ1-1; D unresolved. This CDR3 is 11 amino acids long. Trimming pared 7 bases from V and 0 bases from J, leaving 3 bases between. CDR1 is MNHNS and CDR2 is SASEGT in the germline V gene. The CDR3 spells CASTMNTEAFF. The CDR3 nucleotides are TGTGCCAGCACCATGAACACTGAAGCTTTCTTT.

About this clonotype itself: A much larger clone lies one base from this, so it may be a read error. V and J are TRBV15 and TRBJ1-2, with 7 bases fitting TRBD1. The CDR3 spans 13 residues. Germline CDR1 reads LNHNV; CDR2 reads YYDKDF (reference sequence). The CDR3 nucleotides read TGTGCCACCAGCAATTCAGGGGGTGAGGGCTGCACCTTC. Protein: CATSNSGGEGCTF.

This clonotype was found a few times. This chain joins TRBV7-2 and TRBJ1-5, with 7 bases that match TRBD1. The CDR3 covers 16 residues. Unmatched junction bases numbered 18, after V lost 5 bases and J lost 11 bases. Germline V gene lookup returns CDR1 SGHTA and CDR2 FQGNSA. The CDR3 protein is CASSLGQALGVGAQHF. DNA of the CDR3: TGTGCCAGCAGCCTAGGACAGGCCCTCGGGGTTGGGGCCCAGCATTTT.